The 21 T cell receptor beta chains presented below share a single source sample, sequenced in a study of cytomegalovirus exposure and HLA in healthy donors. The PCR had 60 Vbeta and 13 Jbeta primers. Generated by immunoSEQ multiplex PCR, the TCRdb table keeps only in-frame clones and is missing some. This sample has more than 85,000 clones, with around 63% found just once. The specimen was PBMCs. The receptors shown here come from a human donor in good health.

This chain connects TRBV6-1 to TRBJ2-1; 10 bases map to TRBD1. The CDR3 loop spans 12 amino acids. Germline V gene lookup returns CDR1 MNHNS and CDR2 SASEGT. Trimming at V came to 7 bases and at J to 9 bases, leaving 3 bases not matched to a gene. CDR3 in amino acids: CASTTGGGEQFF. CDR3 nucleotides: TGTGCCAGCACGACAGGGGGCGGTGAGCAGTTCTTC.

The rearrangement joins TRBV18 to TRBJ1-1, with a tentative D call TRBD1 (6 bases). In germline, CDR1 is KGHSH, CDR2 LQKENI. Trimming removed 3 bases at V and 3 bases at J, with 14 bases between. This CDR3 has 15 amino acids. The CDR3 nucleotides read TGTGCCAGCTCACCCGCCCGGGGGGCGTACACTGAAGCTTTCTTT. Translating gives CASSPARGAYTEAFF.

The V and J genes are TRBV2 and TRBJ1-5; possible D gene TRBD1, 5 bases. Germline assignment: CDR1 SNHLY and CDR2 FYNNEI. CDR3 size: 14 residues. The germline V and J ends were trimmed by 6 bases and 2 bases, with 11 bases remaining between them. The CDR3 DNA reads as TGTGCCAGCAGCCAGGCGGGGGGCAATCAGCCCCAGCATTTT. Translation gives CASSQAGGNQPQHF. The full variable domain, rest sourced from reference TRBV2 and TRBJ1-5, is EPEVTQTPSHQVTQMGQEVILRCVPISNHLYFYWYRQILGQKVEFLVSFYNNEISEKSEIFDDQFSVERPDGSNFTLKIRSTKLEDSAMYFCASSQAGGNQPQHFGDGTRLSIL.

V usage is TRBV9 and J usage is TRBJ2-1; D perhaps matches TRBD2 (6 bases). The CDR3 consists of 14 residues. Trimming took off 0 bases at V and 9 bases at J, with 13 bases between the two ends. The V gene's germline CDR1 is SGDLS and CDR2 YYNGEE. CDR3 region: CASSVVEGSGEQFF. CDR3 nucleotide sequence: TGTGCCAGCAGCGTAGTGGAGGGGAGTGGTGAGCAGTTCTTC.

This clone was seen only a few times. This rearrangement joins TRBV19 to TRBJ2-7, with 7 positions matching TRBD2. V was pared by 7 bases and J by 7 bases, with 16 bases of the junction left unmatched. In germline, CDR1 is LNHDA, CDR2 SQIVND (reference sequence). This CDR3 spans 15 amino acids. CDR3 DNA sequence: TGTGCCAGTATGGGGAGCGGGACCCGGAAAGGGGAGCAGTACTTC. It specifies CASMGSGTRKGEQYF.

A few counts support this clone. The CDR3 nucleotides read TGTGCCTGGAGCAGGGAAGGCTTCCACTTT. This sequence encodes CAWSREGFHF. This chain connects TRBV30 to TRBJ1-6, with a possible D match to TRBD1 (5 bases). Germline V gene data show CDR1 as GTSNPN and CDR2 as SVGIG (reference sequence). The CDR3 runs to 10 residues. V was cut by 3 bases and J by 17 bases, with 11 bases left in between.

This clone was seen a few times. This chain joins TRBV27 and TRBJ2-4; 7 nucleotides align to TRBD1. This CDR3 contains 16 residues. CDR1 and CDR2 from the germline V gene are MNHEY and SMNVEV (reference sequence). After removal of 5 bases from V and 0 bases from J, the junction contained 7 bases not matched to a gene. CDR3 sequence: CASSIQGVGAKNIQYF. Here the CDR3 DNA reads TGTGCCAGCAGTATCCAGGGGGTGGGAGCCAAAAACATTCAGTACTTC.

This clone has just a few counts. This rearrangement joins TRBV5-1 to TRBJ1-5; 10 nucleotides match TRBD1. Per germline, CDR1 SGHRS and CDR2 YFSETQ. The ends lost 3 bases at V and 2 bases at J; junction bases unmatched: 2. This CDR3 spans 15 amino acids. CDR3 loop: CASSSGQGGNQPQHF. As DNA, the CDR3 is TGCGCCAGCAGCTCAGGACAGGGGGGCAATCAGCCCCAGCATTTT.

The V gene is TRBV7-9, the J gene TRBJ2-5; TRBD2 matches 9 bases. V trimming: 3 bases; J trimming: 4 bases; junction bases outside the gene matches: 6. Germline CDR1 and CDR2: SEHNR and FQNEAQ (reference sequence). This CDR3 comprises 15 residues. CDR3 amino acids: CASSFWQAGGETQYF. CDR3 DNA: TGTGCCAGCAGCTTCTGGCAAGCGGGAGGAGAGACCCAGTACTTC.

This clone occurred a few times. The chain is built from TRBV4-2 and TRBJ2-3; 12 bases match TRBD2. CDR1 is LGHNA, CDR2 YNFKEQ, per germline. Trimming removed 4 bases from V and 3 bases from J; junction bases left unmatched: 5. The CDR3 consists of 16 residues. The CDR3 nucleotides read TGTGCCAGCAGCCCCGGACTAGCGGGATTGACAGATACGCAGTATTTT. Translated: CASSPGLAGLTDTQYF.

V is TRBV28 and J is TRBJ2-5; TRBD2 matches 11 bases. The CDR3 length is 17 residues. Germline V gene lookup returns CDR1 MDHEN and CDR2 SYDVKM. V trimming: 4 bases; J trimming: 1 base; junction bases outside the gene matches: 8. The CDR3, as DNA: TGTGCCAGCAGTTGGGGACTAGCGGCAGTACGCCAAGAGACCCAGTACTTC. It yields the protein CASSWGLAAVRQETQYF.

V usage is TRBV6-1 and J usage is TRBJ1-6, with 7 bases that match TRBD1. The germline V gene encodes CDR1 MNHNS and CDR2 SASEGT. CDR3 size: 15 residues. Losses at the gene ends were 3 bases for V and 11 bases for J; bases not matched to a gene: 10. CDR3 protein: CASSEDRTRRTPLHF. DNA of the CDR3: TGTGCCAGCAGTGAGGACAGGACCAGGAGGACACCCCTCCACTTT.

V is TRBV7-9 and J is TRBJ2-1; D is perhaps TRBD2 (5 bases). The CDR3 is made up of 14 amino acids. CDR1 is SEHNR, CDR2 FQNEAQ, per germline (reference sequence). Trimming pared 5 bases from V and 3 bases from J, leaving 11 bases between. CDR3 bases: TGTGCCAGCAGCCCGGACTTGTTCTACAATGAGCAGTTCTTC. Translating gives CASSPDLFYNEQFF.

The chain links TRBV28 to TRBJ1-4; D ambiguous. With 2 bases removed from V and 8 bases from J, the gap between germline ends came to 15 bases. The germline CDR1 and CDR2 sequences are MDHEN and SYDVKM. The CDR3 contains 15 residues. CDR3: CASSLARVVGEKLFF. In nucleotides, the CDR3 is TGTGCCAGCAGTTTAGCGAGGGTTGTAGGGGAAAAACTGTTTTTT.

The chain carries TRBV2 and TRBJ2-3, with TRBD2 matching 13 bases. V lost 6 bases to trimming and J lost 6 bases; unmatched junction nucleotides: 12. The germline V gene encodes CDR1 SNHLY and CDR2 FYNNEI. The length of the CDR3 is 17 residues. In nucleotides, the CDR3 is TGTGCCAGCAGCTTCGGACTAGCGGGAGCCCCTGGGGATACGCAGTATTTT. This translates into CASSFGLAGAPGDTQYF.

This chain joins TRBV9 and TRBJ2-6; D gene ambiguous. CDR3 length: 14 amino acids. CDR1 is SGDLS and CDR2 is YYNGEE in the germline V gene. Deletions cut 2 bases from V and 0 bases from J, with 3 bases between. CDR3 loop: CASSVSSGANVLTF. CDR3 DNA: TGTGCCAGCAGCGTCAGCTCTGGGGCCAACGTCCTGACTTTC.

The J gene is TRBJ2-2, the V gene TRBV7-3; D might be TRBD1 (5 bases). Trimming cost V 3 bases and J 7 bases, with 12 bases left between them. Germline V CDR1 and CDR2: SGHTA, FQGTGA. The CDR3 contains 14 residues. For the CDR3, the DNA is TGTGCCAGCAGCTTTTCCCCTCAGGGCGGGGAGCTGTTTTTT. This encodes CASSFSPQGGELFF. Combining the CDR3 with reference TRBV7-3 and TRBJ2-2 gives the whole variable domain GAGVSQTPSNKVTEKGKYVELRCDPISGHTALYWYRQSLGQGPEFLIYFQGTGAADDSGLPNDRFFAVRPEGSVSTLKIQRTERGDSAVYLCASSFSPQGGELFFGEGSRLTVL.

The chain employs TRBV19 and TRBJ2-3; possibly TRBD2 for D (5 bases). Germline V gene lookup returns CDR1 LNHDA and CDR2 SQIVND (reference sequence). CDR3 length equals 13 residues. Trimming removed 8 bases at V and 5 bases at J, with 14 bases between. The CDR3 loop is CASAGGAEDTQYF. Written as DNA, the CDR3 is TGTGCCAGTGCAGGAGGAGCCGAAGATACGCAGTATTTT.

This chain joins TRBV19 and TRBJ1-5; tentatively, D is TRBD1 (5 bases). Per germline, CDR1 LNHDA and CDR2 SQIVND (reference sequence). CDR3 length equals 14 residues. The V end lost 1 base, the J end lost 7 bases, and 11 bases lay between the germline ends. The DNA of the CDR3 is TGTGCCAGTAGTATAGTCCCAGGGCCACAGCCCCAGCATTTT. Translated: CASSIVPGPQPQHF.

This clone was seen only a few times. The V gene is TRBV6-4, the J gene TRBJ2-1; 10 bases are a match to TRBD2. V trimming: 3 bases; J trimming: 5 bases; junction bases outside the gene matches: 4. The germline CDR1 and CDR2 sequences are MRHNA and SNTAGT. CDR3 length equals 15 residues. CDR3: CASSESSGGHNEQFF. The CDR3 bases are TGTGCCAGCAGTGAATCTAGCGGGGGTCACAATGAGCAGTTCTTC.

This chain joins TRBV2 and TRBJ1-5; 7 positions agree with TRBD1. The junction had 4 bases not matched to a gene; V was cut back by 1 base and J by 4 bases. Looked up from germline, CDR1 is SNHLY and CDR2 is FYNNEI. The CDR3 totals 15 residues. This CDR3 reads CASSEGGTVNQPQHF. In nucleotides, the CDR3 is TGTGCCAGCAGTGAAGGGGGGACAGTAAATCAGCCCCAGCATTTT.